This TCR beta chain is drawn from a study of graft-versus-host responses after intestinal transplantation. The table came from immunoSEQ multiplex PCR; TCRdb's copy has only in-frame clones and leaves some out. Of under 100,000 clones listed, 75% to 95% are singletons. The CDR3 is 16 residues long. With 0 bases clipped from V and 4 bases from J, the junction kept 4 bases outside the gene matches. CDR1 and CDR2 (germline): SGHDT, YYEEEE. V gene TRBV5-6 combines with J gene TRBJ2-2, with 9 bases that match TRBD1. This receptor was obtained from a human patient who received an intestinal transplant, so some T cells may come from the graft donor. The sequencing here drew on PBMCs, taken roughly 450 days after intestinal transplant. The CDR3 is CASSLAGQGVTGELFF. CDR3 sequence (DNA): TGTGCCAGCAGCTTGGCGGGACAGGGTGTCACCGGGGAGCTGTTTTTT.